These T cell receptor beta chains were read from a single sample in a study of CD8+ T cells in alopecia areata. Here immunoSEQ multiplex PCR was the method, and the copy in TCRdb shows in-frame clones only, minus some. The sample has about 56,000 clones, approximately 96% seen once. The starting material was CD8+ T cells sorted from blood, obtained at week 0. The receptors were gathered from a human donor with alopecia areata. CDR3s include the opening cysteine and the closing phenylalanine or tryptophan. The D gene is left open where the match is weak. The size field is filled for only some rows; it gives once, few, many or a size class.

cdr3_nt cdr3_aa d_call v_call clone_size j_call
TGTGCCAGCAGCCTATATAATTCACCCCTCCACTTT CASSLYNSPLHF . TRBV4-2 . TRBJ1-6
TGTGCCAGCAGCGTAGGCCCCGGGACAGGGATCTACGAGCAGTACTTC CASSVGPGTGIYEQYF TRBD1 TRBV27 . TRBJ2-7
TGCGCCAGCAGTGAGTCCTGGGTCTTCGAGCAGTACTTC CASSESWVFEQYF . TRBV10-2 once TRBJ2-7
TGTGCCAGCAAGCGTTTGGCTAACACTGAAGCTTTCTTT CASKRLANTEAFF . TRBV2 . TRBJ1-1
TGTGCCAGCAGCTTAGAGGCTAACAGGTACAATGAGCAGTTCTTC CASSLEANRYNEQFF . TRBV11-2 . TRBJ2-1
TGCAGCGTTGACACCGCGGACGAGCAGTACTTC CSVDTADEQYF . TRBV29-1 . TRBJ2-7
TGTGCCAGCAGCGCCTACGGGGGCGGGGAGACCCAGTACTTC CASSAYGGGETQYF . TRBV9 . TRBJ2-5
TGTGCCAGCAGCCCCCCGCGGGGCCAAGATACGCAGTATTTT CASSPPRGQDTQYF . TRBV9 . TRBJ2-3
TGTGCCTCACTCGGGGACCCTACCTACGAGCAGTACTTC CASLGDPTYEQYF . TRBV10-3 . TRBJ2-7
TGTGCCAGTAGTTATGGACAGGGCTACGAGCAGTACTTC CASSYGQGYEQYF TRBD1 TRBV19 . TRBJ2-7
TGTGCCAGCAGCTTTTCCGTTGTCAGGCTTACACATACGCAGTATTTT CASSFSVVRLTHTQYF . TRBV7-9 . TRBJ2-3
TGTGCCAGCAGCCACCTTGAAAGCTCCCATGAGCAGTTCTTC CASSHLESSHEQFF . TRBV7-9 . TRBJ2-1
TGTGCCAGCAGCTTAGGCTACAATGAGCAGTTCTTC CASSLGYNEQFF . TRBV11-2 . TRBJ2-1
TGCGCCAGCGCACACGGACAGACCTCGACAGATACGCAGTATTTT CASAHGQTSTDTQYF . TRBV5-1 . TRBJ2-3
TGTGCCAGCAGTTTAAGTCTCCCCCCCAATGAGCAGTTCTTC CASSLSLPPNEQFF . TRBV27 . TRBJ2-1
TGCGCCAGCAGCCAAGGACAGGGGGCTTTCTACGAGCAGTACTTC CASSQGQGAFYEQYF TRBD1 TRBV4-1 . TRBJ2-7
TGCGCCAGCAGCCAAGAGTGGGTAACCTACAATGAGCAGTTCTTC CASSQEWVTYNEQFF . TRBV4-3 . TRBJ2-1
TGTGCCAGCAGTTTATCGGTGGGGATCAATCAGCCCCAGCATTTT CASSLSVGINQPQHF . TRBV27 . TRBJ1-5
TGTGCCAGCAGTTTCCGGTCTGGTCTTAACACTGAAGCTTTCTTT CASSFRSGLNTEAFF . TRBV6-1 . TRBJ1-1
TGTGCCTGGAGTACGGGACTCGGAGCTTTCTTT CAWSTGLGAFF . TRBV30 . TRBJ1-1
TGTGCCAGCAGCGGAAGTTCAGGGCGGAGGACCGGGGAGCTGTTTTTT CASSGSSGRRTGELFF . TRBV9 . TRBJ2-2
TGCAGCACCGAGGGGGGGTCCACAGATACGCAGTATTTT CSTEGGSTDTQYF . TRBV29-1 once TRBJ2-3